This is a list of T cell receptor beta chains from one sample in a study of blood T cell repertoires in COVID-19. Some clones are missing from TCRdb's copy, which holds only in-frame ones; the method was immunoSEQ multiplex PCR. In the table there are almost 250,000 clones, around nine tenths of which are singletons. The sequencing input was peripheral blood. The receptors originated from an older woman who had recovered from COVID-19. The CDR3 runs from the conserved cysteine through the conserved F or W.

CDR3: CASSPGGQGFPGELFF
V: TRBV27
length: 16
J: TRBJ2-2

CDR3: CASSPIGHSGGGETQYF
V: TRBV11-2
length: 17
J: TRBJ2-5

CDR3: CASSSRVRGTQYF
V: TRBV7-6
length: 13
J: TRBJ2-3

CDR3: CSASHRKNTGELFF
V: TRBV20-1
length: 14
J: TRBJ2-2

CDR3: CASSRLAGAVTYEQYF
V: TRBV2
length: 16
J: TRBJ2-7

CDR3: CASSQEGGAADTQYF
V: TRBV4-2
length: 15
J: TRBJ2-3

CDR3: CSARGTGSSYF
V: TRBV20-1
length: 11
J: TRBJ2-7

CDR3: CAINPEGNTEAFF
V: TRBV10-3
length: 13
J: TRBJ1-1

CDR3: CAASSGNTIYF
V: TRBV28
length: 11
J: TRBJ1-3

CDR3: CASSTGGSNQPQHF
V: TRBV18
length: 14
J: TRBJ1-5

CDR3: CASGPAWGPKGYGYTF
V: TRBV12-5
length: 16
J: TRBJ1-2

CDR3: CASLFSNGYTF
V: TRBV28
length: 11
J: TRBJ1-2

CDR3: CASSVGQGDTQYF
V: TRBV9
length: 13
J: TRBJ2-3

CDR3: CASRTGTWTYEQYF
V: TRBV27
length: 14
J: TRBJ2-7

CDR3: CASSAPGTGDYGYTF
V: TRBV9
length: 15
J: TRBJ1-2

CDR3: CASSRSPGGLGTEAFF
V: TRBV4-1
length: 16
J: TRBJ1-1

CDR3: CASSEAPPAGGTEAFF
V: TRBV6-1
length: 16
J: TRBJ1-1

CDR3: CATTIITGDQPQHF
V: TRBV6-5
length: 14
J: TRBJ1-5

CDR3: CASSLGQNNYGYTF
V: TRBV7-9
length: 14
J: TRBJ1-2

CDR3: CASRDPGTVIGYEQYF
V: TRBV2
length: 16
J: TRBJ2-7

CDR3: CASSQPRAGNEKLFF
V: TRBV4-2
length: 15
J: TRBJ1-4

CDR3: CASSPLPGQREAFF
V: TRBV3-1/TRBV3-2
length: 14
J: TRBJ1-1

CDR3: CASSLGLAGGRAKNIQYF
V: TRBV7-2
length: 18
J: TRBJ2-4

CDR3: CASSEVGRATPYEQYF
V: TRBV6-1
length: 16
J: TRBJ2-7

CDR3: CASSYTRGSGNTIYF
V: TRBV6-5
length: 15
J: TRBJ1-3

CDR3: CASSPSGRRSSQPQHF
V: TRBV3-1/TRBV3-2
length: 16
J: TRBJ1-5

CDR3: CASSYARTGSYEQYF
V: TRBV13
length: 15
J: TRBJ2-7

CDR3: CASPPQAGRTEAFF
V: TRBV10-1
length: 14
J: TRBJ1-1

CDR3: CASSLGARGYTF
V: TRBV5-4
length: 12
J: TRBJ1-2

CDR3: CASSSAGSTEAFF
V: TRBV11-3
length: 13
J: TRBJ1-1

CDR3: CASSFSLSGNTIYF
V: TRBV7-2
length: 14
J: TRBJ1-3

CDR3: CASSMTGGETQYF
V: TRBV11-2
length: 13
J: TRBJ2-5

CDR3: CASRPGGLVNSPLHF
V: TRBV27
length: 15
J: TRBJ1-6

CDR3: CASSKNRGGEETQYF
V: TRBV28
length: 15
J: TRBJ2-5

CDR3: CASSVALSSYNEQFF
V: TRBV9
length: 15
J: TRBJ2-1

CDR3: CASSQNAIGRPYEQYF
V: TRBV4-1
length: 16
J: TRBJ2-7

CDR3: CATSDRLSTDTQYF
V: TRBV24-1
length: 14
J: TRBJ2-3

CDR3: CASSEWVTHGSNYGYTF
V: TRBV2
length: 17
J: TRBJ1-2

CDR3: CASTPGQGLGGYTF
V: TRBV6-5
length: 14
J: TRBJ1-2

CDR3: CASTGPRTEIAFVNQPQHF
V: TRBV27
length: 19
J: TRBJ1-5

CDR3: CASSSGQANTGELFF
V: TRBV5-1
length: 15
J: TRBJ2-2

CDR3: CASSPDSTGANVLTF
V: TRBV18
length: 15
J: TRBJ2-6

CDR3: CASSPHSGGADTGELFF
V: TRBV7-3
length: 17
J: TRBJ2-2

CDR3: CASSAIQGSGANVLTF
V: TRBV6-1
length: 16
J: TRBJ2-6

CDR3: CASSSVRDRGFGTGAGYTF
V: TRBV7-2
length: 19
J: TRBJ1-2

CDR3: CASSGGLAASTDTQYF
V: TRBV5-4
length: 16
J: TRBJ2-3

CDR3: CASRDSMNTEAFF
V: TRBV5-1
length: 13
J: TRBJ1-1

CDR3: CASSQGLSQGTRVDGELFF
V: TRBV4-3
length: 19
J: TRBJ2-2

CDR3: CATTRGGAGANVLTF
V: TRBV6-5
length: 15
J: TRBJ2-6

CDR3: CAIRAVTGGSYEQYF
V: TRBV5-3
length: 15
J: TRBJ2-7

CDR3: CASSVGPAGVLNEQFF
V: TRBV9
length: 16
J: TRBJ2-1

CDR3: CASSERSTGTGRNTIYF
V: TRBV6-1
length: 17
J: TRBJ1-3

CDR3: CASSVSVGAAGNTIYF
V: TRBV9
length: 16
J: TRBJ1-3

CDR3: CASSVGIAGMTDTQYF
V: TRBV9
length: 16
J: TRBJ2-3

CDR3: CASSPRTSGGRGTDTQYF
V: TRBV7-9
length: 18
J: TRBJ2-3

CDR3: CASQPAQQGNQPQHF
V: TRBV6-5
length: 15
J: TRBJ1-5